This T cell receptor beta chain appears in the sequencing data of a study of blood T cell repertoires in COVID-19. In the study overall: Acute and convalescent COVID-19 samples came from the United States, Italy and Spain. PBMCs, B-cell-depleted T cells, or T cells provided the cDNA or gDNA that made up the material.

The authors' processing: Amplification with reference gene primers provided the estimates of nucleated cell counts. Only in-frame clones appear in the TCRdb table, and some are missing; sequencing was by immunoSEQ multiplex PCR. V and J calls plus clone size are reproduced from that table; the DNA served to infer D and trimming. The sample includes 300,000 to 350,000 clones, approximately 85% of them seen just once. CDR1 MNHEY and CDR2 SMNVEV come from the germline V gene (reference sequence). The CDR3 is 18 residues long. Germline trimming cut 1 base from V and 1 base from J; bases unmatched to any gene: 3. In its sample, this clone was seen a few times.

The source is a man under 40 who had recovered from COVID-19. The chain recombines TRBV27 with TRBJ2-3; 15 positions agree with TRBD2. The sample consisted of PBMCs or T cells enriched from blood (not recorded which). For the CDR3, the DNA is TGTGCCAGCAGTTTATTTGGGACTAGCGGGGGGCGCACAGATACGCAGTATTTT. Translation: CASSLFGTSGGRTDTQYF.